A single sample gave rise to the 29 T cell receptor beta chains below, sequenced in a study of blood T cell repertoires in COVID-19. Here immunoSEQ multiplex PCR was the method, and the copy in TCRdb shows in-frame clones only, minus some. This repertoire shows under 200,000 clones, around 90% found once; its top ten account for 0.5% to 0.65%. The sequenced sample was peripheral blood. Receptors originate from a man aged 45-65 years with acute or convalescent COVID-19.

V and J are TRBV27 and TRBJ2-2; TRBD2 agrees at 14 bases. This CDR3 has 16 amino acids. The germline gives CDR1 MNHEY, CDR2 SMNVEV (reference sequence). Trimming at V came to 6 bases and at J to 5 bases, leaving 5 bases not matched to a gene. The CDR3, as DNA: TGTGCCAGCAGAGGGGGACTAGCGGGAGTTACCGGGGAGCTGTTTTTT. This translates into CASRGGLAGVTGELFF.

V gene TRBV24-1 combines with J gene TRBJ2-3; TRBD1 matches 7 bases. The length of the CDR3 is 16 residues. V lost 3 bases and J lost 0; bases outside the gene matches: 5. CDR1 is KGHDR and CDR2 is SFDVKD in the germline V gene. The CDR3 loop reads CATSDPGQTSTDTQYF. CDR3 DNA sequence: TGTGCCACCAGTGATCCGGGACAGACTAGCACAGATACGCAGTATTTT.

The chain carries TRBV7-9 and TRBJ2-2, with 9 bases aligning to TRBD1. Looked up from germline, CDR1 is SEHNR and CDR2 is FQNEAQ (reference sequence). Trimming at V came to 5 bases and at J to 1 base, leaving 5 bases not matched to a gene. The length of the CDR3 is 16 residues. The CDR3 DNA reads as TGTGCCAGCAGCCTCCGGGACAGGGAGAACACCGGGGAGCTGTTTTTT. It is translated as CASSLRDRENTGELFF.

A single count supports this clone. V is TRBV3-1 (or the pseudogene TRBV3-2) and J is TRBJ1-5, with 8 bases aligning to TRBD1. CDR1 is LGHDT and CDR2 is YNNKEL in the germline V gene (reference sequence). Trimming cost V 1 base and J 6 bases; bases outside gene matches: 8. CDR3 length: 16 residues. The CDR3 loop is CASSQGQGTYPQPQHF. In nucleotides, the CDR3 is TGTGCCAGCAGCCAAGGACAGGGGACCTACCCTCAGCCCCAGCATTTT.

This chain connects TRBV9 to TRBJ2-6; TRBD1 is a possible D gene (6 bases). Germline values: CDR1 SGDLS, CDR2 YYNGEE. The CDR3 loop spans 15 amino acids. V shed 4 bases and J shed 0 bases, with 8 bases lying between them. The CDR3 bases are TGTGCCAGCAGCAGGACAGACTCTGGGGCCAACGTCCTGACTTTC. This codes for CASSRTDSGANVLTF. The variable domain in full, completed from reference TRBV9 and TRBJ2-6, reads DSGVTQTPKHLITATGQRVTLRCSPRSGDLSVYWYQQSLDQGLQFLIQYYNGEERAKGNILERFSAQQFPDLHSELNLSSLELGDSALYFCASSRTDSGANVLTFGAGSRLTVL.

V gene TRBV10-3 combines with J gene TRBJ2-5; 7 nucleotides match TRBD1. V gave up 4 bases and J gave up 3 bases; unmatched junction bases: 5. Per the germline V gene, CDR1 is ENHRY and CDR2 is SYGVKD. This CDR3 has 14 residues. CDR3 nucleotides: TGTGCCATCAGTGTGGGGACAGAGAAAGAGACCCAGTACTTC. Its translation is CAISVGTEKETQYF.

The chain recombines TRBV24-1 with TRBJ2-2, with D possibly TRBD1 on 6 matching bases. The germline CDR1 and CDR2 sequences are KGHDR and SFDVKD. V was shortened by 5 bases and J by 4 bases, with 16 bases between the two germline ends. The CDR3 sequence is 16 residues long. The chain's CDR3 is CATSAVKGTSTGELFF. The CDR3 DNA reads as TGTGCCACCAGTGCGGTAAAAGGGACAAGCACCGGGGAGCTGTTTTTT.

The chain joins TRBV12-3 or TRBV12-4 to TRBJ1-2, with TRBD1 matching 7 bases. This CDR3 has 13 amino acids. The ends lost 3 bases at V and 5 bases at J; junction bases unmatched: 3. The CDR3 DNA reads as TGTGCCAGCAGTTTGGGACAGTGGTATGGCTACACCTTC. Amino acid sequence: CASSLGQWYGYTF.

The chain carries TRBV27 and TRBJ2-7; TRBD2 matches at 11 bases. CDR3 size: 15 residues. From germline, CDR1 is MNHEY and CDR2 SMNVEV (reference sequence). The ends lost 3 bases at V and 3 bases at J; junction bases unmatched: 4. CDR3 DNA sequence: TGTGCCAGCAGTTTCAGTAGCGGGGGGGTCTACGAGCAGTACGTC. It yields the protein CASSFSSGGVYEQYV.

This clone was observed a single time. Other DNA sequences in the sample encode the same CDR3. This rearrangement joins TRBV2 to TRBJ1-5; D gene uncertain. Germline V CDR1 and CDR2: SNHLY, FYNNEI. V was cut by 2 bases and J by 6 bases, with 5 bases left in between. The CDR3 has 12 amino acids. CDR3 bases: TGTGCCAGCAGTGAACGCGGTCAGCCCCAGCATTTT. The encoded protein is CASSERGQPQHF.

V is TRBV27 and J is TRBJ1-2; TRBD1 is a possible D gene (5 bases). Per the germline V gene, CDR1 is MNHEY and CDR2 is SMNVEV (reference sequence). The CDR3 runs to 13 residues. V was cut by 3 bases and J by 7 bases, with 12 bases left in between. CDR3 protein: CASSFRDGGGYTF. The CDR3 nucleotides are TGTGCCAGCAGTTTTAGGGACGGGGGTGGCTACACCTTC.

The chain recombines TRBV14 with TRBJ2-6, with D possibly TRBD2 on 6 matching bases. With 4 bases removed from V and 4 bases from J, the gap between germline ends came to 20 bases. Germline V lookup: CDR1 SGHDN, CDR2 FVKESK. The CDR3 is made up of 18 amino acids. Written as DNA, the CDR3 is TGTGCCAGCAGCCGTCATACTCGGGCGGGGCTAGGGGCCAACGTCCTGACTTTC. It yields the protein CASSRHTRAGLGANVLTF.

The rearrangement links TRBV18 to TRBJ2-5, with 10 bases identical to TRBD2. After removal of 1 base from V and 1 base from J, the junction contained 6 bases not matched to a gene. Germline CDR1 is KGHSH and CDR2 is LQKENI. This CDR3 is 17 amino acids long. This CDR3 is CASSPLRLAGVQETQYF. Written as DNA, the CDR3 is TGTGCCAGCTCACCACTCCGGCTAGCGGGGGTCCAAGAGACCCAGTACTTC. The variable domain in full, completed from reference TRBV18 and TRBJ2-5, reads NAGVMQNPRHLVRRRGQEARLRCSPMKGHSHVYWYRQLPEEGLKFMVYLQKENIIDESGMPKERFSAEFPKEGPSILRIQQVVRGDSAAYFCASSPLRLAGVQETQYFGPGTRLLVL.

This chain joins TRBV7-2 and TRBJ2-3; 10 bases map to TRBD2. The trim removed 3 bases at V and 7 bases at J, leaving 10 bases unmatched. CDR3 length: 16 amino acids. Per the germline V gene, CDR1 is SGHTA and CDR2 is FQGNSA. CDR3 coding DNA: TGTGCCAGCAGCTTTTCATCCGGGACTAGCGTCCATACGCAGTATTTT. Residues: CASSFSSGTSVHTQYF.

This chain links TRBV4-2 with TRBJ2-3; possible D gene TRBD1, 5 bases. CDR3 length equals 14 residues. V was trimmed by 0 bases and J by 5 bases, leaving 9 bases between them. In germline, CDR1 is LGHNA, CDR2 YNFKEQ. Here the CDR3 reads CASSQEGARDTQYF. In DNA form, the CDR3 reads TGTGCCAGCAGCCAAGAAGGGGCGAGAGATACGCAGTATTTT.

The CDR3 sequence is CATRAWSSGNTIYF. In DNA, the CDR3 is TGTGCCACCCGAGCTTGGAGCTCTGGAAACACCATATATTTT. This chain joins TRBV19 and TRBJ1-3; D not resolved. Trimming pared 10 bases from V and 0 bases from J, leaving 13 bases between. The CDR3 is 14 residues long. CDR1 is LNHDA, CDR2 SQIVND, per germline (reference sequence).

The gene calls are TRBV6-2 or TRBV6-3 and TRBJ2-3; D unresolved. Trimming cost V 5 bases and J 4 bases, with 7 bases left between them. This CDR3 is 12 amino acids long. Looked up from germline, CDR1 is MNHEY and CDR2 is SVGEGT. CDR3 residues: CASSRPPDTQYF. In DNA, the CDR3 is TGTGCCAGCAGTCGTCCCCCAGATACGCAGTATTTT.

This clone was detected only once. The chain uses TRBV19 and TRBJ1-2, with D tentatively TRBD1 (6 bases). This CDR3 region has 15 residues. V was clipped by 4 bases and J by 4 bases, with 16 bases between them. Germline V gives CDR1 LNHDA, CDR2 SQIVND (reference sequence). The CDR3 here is CASSTGTLQGYGYTF. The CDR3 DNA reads TGTGCCAGTAGTACCGGGACACTACAGGGCTATGGCTACACCTTC.

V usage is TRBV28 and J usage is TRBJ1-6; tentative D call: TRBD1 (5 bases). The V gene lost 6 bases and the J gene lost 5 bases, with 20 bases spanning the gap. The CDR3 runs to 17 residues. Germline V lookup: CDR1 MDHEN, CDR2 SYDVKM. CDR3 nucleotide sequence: TGTGCCAGCAGCCTTATGCGGGAAAGGGGAAATAATTCACCCCTCCACTTT. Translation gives CASSLMRERGNNSPLHF. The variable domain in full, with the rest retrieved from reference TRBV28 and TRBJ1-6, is DVKVTQSSRYLVKRTGEKVFLECVQDMDHENMFWYRQDPGLGLRLIYFSYDVKMKEKGDIPEGYSVSREKKERFSLILESASTNQTSMYLCASSLMRERGNNSPLHFGNGTRLTVT.

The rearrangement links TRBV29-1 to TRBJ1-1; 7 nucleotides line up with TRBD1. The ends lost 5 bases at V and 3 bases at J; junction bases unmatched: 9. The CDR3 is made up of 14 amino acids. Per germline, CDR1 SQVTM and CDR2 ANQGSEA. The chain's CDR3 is CSVYGTQGDTEAFF. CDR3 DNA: TGCAGCGTTTACGGGACGCAGGGGGACACTGAAGCTTTCTTT.

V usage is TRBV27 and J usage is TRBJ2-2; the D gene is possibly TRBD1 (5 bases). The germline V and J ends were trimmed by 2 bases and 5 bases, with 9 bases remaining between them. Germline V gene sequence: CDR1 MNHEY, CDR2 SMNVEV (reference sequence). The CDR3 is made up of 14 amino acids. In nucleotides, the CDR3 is TGTGCCAGCAGTTTAAGGGCAGGGACCGGGGAGCTGTTTTTT. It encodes CASSLRAGTGELFF.

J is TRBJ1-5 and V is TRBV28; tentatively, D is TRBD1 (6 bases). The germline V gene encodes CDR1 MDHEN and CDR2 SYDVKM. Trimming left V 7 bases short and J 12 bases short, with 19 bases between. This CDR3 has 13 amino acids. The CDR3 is CASTAAGAPHQHF. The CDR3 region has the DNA TGTGCCAGCACCGCAGCAGGGGCCCCCCACCAGCATTTT.

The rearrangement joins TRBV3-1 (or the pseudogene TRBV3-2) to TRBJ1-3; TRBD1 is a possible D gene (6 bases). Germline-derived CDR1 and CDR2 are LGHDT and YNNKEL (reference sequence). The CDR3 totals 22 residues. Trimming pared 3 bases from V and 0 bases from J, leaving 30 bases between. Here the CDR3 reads CASSQEIRPGHKLLCSGNTIYF. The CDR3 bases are TGTGCCAGCAGCCAGGAGATCCGCCCGGGACACAAACTTCTATGCTCTGGAAACACCATATATTTT.

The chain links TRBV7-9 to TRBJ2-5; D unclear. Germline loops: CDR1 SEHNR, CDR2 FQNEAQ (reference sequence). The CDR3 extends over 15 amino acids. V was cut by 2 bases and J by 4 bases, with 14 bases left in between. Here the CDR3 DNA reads TGTGCCAGCAGCTTAATTGAGCAAGTTCGAGAGACCCAGTACTTC. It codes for CASSLIEQVRETQYF.

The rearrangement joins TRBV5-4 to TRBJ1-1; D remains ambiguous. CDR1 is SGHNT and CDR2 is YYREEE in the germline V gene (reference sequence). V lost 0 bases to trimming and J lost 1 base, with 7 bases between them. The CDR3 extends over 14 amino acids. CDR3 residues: CASSLAAENTEAFF. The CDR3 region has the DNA TGTGCCAGCAGCTTGGCAGCGGAGAACACTGAAGCTTTCTTT.

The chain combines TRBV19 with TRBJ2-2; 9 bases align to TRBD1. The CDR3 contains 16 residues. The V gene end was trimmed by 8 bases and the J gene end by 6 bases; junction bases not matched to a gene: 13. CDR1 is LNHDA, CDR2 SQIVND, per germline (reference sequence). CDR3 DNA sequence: TGTGCCAGTCGATTATCCGGGACAGGGAGTTCCGGGGAGCTGTTTTTT. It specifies CASRLSGTGSSGELFF.

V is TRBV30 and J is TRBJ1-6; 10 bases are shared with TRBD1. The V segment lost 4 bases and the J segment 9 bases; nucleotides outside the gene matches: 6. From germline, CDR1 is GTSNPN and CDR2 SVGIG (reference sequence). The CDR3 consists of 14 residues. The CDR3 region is CAWTVGTGVSPLHF. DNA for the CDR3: TGTGCCTGGACCGTAGGGACAGGGGTTTCACCCCTCCACTTT.

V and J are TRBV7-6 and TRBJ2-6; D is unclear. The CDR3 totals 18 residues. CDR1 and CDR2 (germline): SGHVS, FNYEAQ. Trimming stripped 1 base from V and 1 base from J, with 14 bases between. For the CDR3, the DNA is TGTGCCAGCAGCTTAGATGCACAGTCCCCGTCTGGGGCCAACGTCCTGACTTTC. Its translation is CASSLDAQSPSGANVLTF.

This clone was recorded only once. The chain's CDR3 is CASSLYGEANTGELFF. Here the CDR3 DNA reads TGTGCCAGCAGCTTATATGGGGAGGCGAACACCGGGGAGCTGTTTTTT. This chain links TRBV7-6 with TRBJ2-2, with a weak D call TRBD2 (6 bases). CDR1 is SGHVS, CDR2 FNYEAQ, per germline. The CDR3 totals 16 residues. V was trimmed by 2 bases and J by 0 bases, leaving 10 bases between them.